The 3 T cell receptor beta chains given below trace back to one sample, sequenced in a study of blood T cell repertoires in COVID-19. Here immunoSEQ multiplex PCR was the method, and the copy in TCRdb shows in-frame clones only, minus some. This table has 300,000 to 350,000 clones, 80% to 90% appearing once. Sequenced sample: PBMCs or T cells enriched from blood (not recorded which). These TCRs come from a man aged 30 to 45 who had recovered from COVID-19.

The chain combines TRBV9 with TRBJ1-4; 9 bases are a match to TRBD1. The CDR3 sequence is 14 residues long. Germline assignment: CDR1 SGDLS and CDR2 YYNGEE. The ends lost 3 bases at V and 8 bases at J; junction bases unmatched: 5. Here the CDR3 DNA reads TGTGCCAGCAGCGCGGGACAGGGTGTCGAAAAACTGTTTTTT. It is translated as CASSAGQGVEKLFF.

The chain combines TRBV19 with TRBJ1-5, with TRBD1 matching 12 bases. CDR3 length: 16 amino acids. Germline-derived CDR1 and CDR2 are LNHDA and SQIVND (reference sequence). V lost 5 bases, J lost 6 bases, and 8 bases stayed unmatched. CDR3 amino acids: CASSGGGTGGVQPQHF. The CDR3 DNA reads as TGTGCCAGTAGTGGAGGCGGGACAGGGGGCGTTCAGCCCCAGCATTTT.

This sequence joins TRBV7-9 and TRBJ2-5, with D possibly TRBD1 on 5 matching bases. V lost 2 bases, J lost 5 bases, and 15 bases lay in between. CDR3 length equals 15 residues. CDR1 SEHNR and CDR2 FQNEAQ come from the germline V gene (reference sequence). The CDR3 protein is CASSLSQGYSETQYF. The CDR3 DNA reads TGTGCCAGCAGCTTATCCCAGGGCTATTCGGAGACCCAGTACTTC. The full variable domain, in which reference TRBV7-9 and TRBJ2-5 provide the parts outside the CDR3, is DTGVSQNPRHKITKRGQNVTFRCDPISEHNRLYWYRQTLGQGPEFLTYFQNEAQLEKSRLLSDRFSAERPKGSFSTLEIQRTEQGDSAMYLCASSLSQGYSETQYFGPGTRLLVL.